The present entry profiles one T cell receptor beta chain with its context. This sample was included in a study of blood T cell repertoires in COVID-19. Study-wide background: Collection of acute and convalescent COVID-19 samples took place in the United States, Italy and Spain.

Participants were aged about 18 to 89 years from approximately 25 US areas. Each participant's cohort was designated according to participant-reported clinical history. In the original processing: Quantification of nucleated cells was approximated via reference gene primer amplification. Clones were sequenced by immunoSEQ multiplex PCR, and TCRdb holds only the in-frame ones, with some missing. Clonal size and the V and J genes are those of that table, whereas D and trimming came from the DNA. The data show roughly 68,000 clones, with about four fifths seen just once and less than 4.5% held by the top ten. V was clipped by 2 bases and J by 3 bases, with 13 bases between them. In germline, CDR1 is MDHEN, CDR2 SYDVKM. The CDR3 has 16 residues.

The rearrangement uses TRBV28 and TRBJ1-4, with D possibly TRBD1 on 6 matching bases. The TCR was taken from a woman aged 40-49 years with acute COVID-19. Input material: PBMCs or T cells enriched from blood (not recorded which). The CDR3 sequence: CASSLNRAVANEKLFF. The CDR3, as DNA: TGTGCCAGCAGTTTAAACAGGGCGGTTGCTAATGAAAAACTGTTTTTT.